This TCR beta chain was recorded in a study of shared clonotypes between healthy human individuals. Findings of the study overall: Tissues were not sampled, only blood, and their repertoires likely differ.

Naive CD8 cells, CD45RO-negative and positively selected for CCR7, excluded terminally differentiated effector memory CD45RA+ cells. The authors loaded roughly 200 ng DNA, tens of thousands of T cell genomes, into sorted-subset replicate PCRs. Using immunoSEQ multiplex PCR, the repertoire was profiled, and TCRdb retains in-frame clones only, with some absent. The table includes about 2.1 million clones, 93% detected once. Turning to this clone: Its target is not known.

Sequenced material: naive CD8+ T cells from PBMCs. The source of this sequence is a man aged 18 to 29 in good health. Some clones in this sample may be carry-over from other donors' samples.

The CDR3 is CASSEWGNQSNYGYTF. For the CDR3, the DNA is TGTGCCAGCAGTGAATGGGGAAACCAATCTAACTATGGCTACACCTTC. The chain uses TRBV2 and TRBJ1-2, with no clear D. Trimming took off 2 bases at V and 0 bases at J, with 13 bases between the two ends. Germline values: CDR1 SNHLY, CDR2 FYNNEI. The CDR3 has 16 residues.